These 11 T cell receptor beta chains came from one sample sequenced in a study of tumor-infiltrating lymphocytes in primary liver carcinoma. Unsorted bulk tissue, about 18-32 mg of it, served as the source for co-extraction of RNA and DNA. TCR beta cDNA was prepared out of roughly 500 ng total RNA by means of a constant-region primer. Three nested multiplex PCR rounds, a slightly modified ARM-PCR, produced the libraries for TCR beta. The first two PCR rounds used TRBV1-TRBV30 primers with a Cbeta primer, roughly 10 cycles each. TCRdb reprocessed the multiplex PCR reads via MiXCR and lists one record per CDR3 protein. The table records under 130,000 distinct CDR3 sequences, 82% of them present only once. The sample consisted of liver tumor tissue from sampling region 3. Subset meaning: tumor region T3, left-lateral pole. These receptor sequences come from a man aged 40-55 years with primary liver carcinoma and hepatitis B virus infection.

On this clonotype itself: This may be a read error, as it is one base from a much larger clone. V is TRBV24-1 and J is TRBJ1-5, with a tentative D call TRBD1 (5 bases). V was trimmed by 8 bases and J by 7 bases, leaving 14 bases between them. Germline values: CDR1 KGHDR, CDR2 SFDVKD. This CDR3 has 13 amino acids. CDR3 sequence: CATIPPGGQPQHF. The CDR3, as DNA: TGTGCCACCATTCCCCCTGGGGGGCAGCCCCAGCATTTT.

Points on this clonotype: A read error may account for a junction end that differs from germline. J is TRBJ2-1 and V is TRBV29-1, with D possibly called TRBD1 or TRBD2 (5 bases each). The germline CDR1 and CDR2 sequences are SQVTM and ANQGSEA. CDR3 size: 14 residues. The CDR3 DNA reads TGTAGTCACCGTACTAGGGGAGACTACAATGAGCAGTTCTTC. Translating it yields CSHRTRGDYNEQFF.

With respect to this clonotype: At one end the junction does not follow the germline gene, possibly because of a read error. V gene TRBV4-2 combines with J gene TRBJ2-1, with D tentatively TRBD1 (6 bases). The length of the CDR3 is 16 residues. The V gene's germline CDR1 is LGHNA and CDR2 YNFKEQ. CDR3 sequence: CASSHAVGHGNNEQFF. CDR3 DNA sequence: TGTGCTAGCAGCCACGCCGTGGGACACGGGAACAATGAGCAGTTCTTC.

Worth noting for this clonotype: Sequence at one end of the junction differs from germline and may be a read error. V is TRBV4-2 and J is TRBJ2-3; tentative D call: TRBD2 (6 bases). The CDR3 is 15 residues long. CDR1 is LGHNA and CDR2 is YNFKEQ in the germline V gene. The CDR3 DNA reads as TGTGCCGGCAGCCGAAGGACGGGGGAAACAGATACGCAGTATTTT. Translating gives CAGSRRTGETDTQYF.

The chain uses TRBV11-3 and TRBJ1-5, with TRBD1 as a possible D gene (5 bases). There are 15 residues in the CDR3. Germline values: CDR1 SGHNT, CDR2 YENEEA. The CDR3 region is CTNSLYLGVAQPQHF. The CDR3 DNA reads TGTACCAACAGCTTATATCTGGGGGTGGCTCAGCCCCAGCATTTT.

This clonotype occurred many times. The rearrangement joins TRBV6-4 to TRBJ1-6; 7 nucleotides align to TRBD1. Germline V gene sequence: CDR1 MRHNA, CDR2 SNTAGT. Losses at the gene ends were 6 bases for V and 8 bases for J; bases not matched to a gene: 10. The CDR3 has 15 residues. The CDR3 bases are TGTGCCAGCAGCGGGACAGCCGGTGGGGATTCACCCCTCCACTTT. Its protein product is CASSGTAGGDSPLHF.

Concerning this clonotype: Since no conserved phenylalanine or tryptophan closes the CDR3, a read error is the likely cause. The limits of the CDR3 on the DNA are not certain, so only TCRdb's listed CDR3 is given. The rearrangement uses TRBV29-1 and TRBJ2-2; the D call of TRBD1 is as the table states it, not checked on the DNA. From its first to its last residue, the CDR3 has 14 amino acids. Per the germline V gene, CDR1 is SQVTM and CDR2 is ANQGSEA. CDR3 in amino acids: CSVQGQGNTGELSI.

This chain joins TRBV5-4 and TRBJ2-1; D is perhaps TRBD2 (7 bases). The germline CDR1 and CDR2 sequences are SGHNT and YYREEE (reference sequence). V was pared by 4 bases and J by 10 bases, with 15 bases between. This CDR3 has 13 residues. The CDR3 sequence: CASSQREGVEQFF. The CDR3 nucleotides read TGTGCCAGCAGCCAAAGGGAGGGGGTCGAGCAGTTCTTC.

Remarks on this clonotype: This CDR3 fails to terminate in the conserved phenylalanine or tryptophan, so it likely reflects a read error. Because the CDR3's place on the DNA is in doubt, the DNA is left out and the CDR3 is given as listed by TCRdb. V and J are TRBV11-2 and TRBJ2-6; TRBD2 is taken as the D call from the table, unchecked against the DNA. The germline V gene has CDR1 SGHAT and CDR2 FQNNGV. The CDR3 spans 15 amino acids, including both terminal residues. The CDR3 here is CATQRPRSGANVLAL.

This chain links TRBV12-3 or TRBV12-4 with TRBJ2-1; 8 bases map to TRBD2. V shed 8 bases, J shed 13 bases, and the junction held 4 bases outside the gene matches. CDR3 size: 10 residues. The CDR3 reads CASFSGIQFF. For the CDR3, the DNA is TGTGCCAGCTTTAGCGGGATTCAGTTCTTC.

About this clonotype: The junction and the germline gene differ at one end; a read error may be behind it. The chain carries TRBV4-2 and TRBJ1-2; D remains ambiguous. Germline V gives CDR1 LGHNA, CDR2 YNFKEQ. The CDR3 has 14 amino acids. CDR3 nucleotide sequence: TGTGCCATCAGCCAAGAATGGACTGATGATGGTTACACCTTC. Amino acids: CAISQEWTDDGYTF.